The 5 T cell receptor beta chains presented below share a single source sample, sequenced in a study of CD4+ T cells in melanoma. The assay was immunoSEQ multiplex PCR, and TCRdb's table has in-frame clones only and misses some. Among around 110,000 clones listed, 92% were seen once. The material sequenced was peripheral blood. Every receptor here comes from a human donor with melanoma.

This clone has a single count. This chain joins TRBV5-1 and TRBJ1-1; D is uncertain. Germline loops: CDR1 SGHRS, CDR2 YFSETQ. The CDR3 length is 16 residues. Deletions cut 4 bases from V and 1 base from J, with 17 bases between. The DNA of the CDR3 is TGCGCCAGCAGCCCAATGGGTGGTCTTAAGAACACTGAAGCTTTCTTT. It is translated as CASSPMGGLKNTEAFF.

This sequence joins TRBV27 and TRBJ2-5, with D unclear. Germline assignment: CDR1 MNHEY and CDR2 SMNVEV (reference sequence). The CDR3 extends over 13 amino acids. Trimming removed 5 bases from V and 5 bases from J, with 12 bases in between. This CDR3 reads CASSPSFWETQYF. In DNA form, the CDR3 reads TGTGCCAGCAGTCCCTCCTTCTGGGAGACCCAGTACTTC.

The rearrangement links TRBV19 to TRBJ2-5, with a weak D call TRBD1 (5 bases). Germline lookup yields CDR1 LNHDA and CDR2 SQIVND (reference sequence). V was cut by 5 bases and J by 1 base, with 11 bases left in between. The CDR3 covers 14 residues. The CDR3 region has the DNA TGTGCCAGTAGTGACAGACAGCTCCAAGAGACCCAGTACTTC. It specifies CASSDRQLQETQYF.

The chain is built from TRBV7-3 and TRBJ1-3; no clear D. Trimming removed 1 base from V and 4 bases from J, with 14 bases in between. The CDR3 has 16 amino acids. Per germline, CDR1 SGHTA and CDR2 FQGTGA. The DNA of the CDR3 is TGTGCCAGCAGCTTAAGTCCAGTCGGAACAGGAAACACCATATATTTT. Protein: CASSLSPVGTGNTIYF.

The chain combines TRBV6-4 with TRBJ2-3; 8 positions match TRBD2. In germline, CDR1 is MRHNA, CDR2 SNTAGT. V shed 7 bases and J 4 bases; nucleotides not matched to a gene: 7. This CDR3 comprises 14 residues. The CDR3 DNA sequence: TGTGCCAGCACCTCGGGAGGGCCTCCAGATACGCAGTATTTT. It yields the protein CASTSGGPPDTQYF.